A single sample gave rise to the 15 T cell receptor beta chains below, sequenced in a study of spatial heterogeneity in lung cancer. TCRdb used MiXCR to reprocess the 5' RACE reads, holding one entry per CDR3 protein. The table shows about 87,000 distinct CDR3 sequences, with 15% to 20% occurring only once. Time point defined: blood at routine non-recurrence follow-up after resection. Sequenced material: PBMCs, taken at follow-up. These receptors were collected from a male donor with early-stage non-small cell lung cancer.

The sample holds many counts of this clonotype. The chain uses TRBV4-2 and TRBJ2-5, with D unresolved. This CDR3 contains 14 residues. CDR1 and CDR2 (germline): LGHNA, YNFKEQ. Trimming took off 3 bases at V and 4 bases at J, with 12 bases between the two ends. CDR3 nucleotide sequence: TGTGCCAGCAGCCAGTCGGGCGGCGGAGAGACCCAGTACTTC. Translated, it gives CASSQSGGGETQYF.

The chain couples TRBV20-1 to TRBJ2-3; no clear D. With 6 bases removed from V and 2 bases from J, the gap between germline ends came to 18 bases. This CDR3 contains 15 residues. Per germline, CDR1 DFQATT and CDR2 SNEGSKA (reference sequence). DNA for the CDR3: TGCAGTGCCAAGACTGACTGGCAGCACACAGATACGCAGTATTTT. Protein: CSAKTDWQHTDTQYF.

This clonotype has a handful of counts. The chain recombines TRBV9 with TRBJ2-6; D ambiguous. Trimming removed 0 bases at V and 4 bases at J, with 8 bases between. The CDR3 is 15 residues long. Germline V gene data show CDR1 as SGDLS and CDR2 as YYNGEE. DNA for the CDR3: TGTGCCAGCAGCGTAGTATCGAACGGGGCCAACGTCCTGACTTTC. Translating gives CASSVVSNGANVLTF.

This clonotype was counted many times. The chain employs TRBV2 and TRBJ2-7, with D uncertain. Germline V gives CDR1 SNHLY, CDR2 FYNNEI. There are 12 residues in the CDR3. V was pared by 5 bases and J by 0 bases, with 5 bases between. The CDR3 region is CASSQSSYEQYF. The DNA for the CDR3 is TGTGCCAGCAGTCAGAGCTCCTACGAGCAGTACTTC.

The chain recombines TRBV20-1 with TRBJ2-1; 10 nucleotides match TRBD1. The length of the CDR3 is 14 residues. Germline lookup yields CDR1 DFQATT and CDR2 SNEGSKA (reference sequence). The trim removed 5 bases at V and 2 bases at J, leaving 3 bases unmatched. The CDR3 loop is CSAQTGGAYNEQFF. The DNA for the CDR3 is TGCAGTGCTCAGACAGGGGGCGCCTACAATGAGCAGTTCTTC.

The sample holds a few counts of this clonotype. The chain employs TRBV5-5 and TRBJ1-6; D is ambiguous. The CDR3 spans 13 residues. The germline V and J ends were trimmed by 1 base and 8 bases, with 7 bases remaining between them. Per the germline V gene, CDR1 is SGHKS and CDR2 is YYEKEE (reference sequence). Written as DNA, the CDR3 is TGTGCCAGCAGCTTGTTTAGCGATTCACCCCTCCACTTT. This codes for CASSLFSDSPLHF.

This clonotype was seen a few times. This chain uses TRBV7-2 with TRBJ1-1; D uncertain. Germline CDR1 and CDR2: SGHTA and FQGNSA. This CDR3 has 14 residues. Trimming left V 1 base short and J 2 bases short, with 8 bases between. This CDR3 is CASSLGGFNTEAFF. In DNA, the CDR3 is TGTGCCAGCAGCTTAGGTGGATTTAACACTGAAGCTTTCTTT.

The CDR3 protein is CASSLGQRTNEKLFF. DNA for the CDR3: TGTGCCAGCAGCTTAGGTCAGAGGACTAATGAAAAACTGTTTTTT. V usage is TRBV7-9 and J usage is TRBJ1-4; D is uncertain. The CDR3 covers 15 residues. CDR1 is SEHNR, CDR2 FQNEAQ, per germline (reference sequence). The ends were cut back, 1 base at V and 2 bases at J, with 8 bases in the middle.

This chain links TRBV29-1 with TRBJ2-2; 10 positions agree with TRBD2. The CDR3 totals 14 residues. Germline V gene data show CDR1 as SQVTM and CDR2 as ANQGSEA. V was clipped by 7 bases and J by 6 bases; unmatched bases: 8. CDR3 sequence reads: CSGSSGSFAGELFF. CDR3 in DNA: TGCAGCGGATCTAGCGGGAGCTTTGCCGGGGAGCTGTTTTTT.

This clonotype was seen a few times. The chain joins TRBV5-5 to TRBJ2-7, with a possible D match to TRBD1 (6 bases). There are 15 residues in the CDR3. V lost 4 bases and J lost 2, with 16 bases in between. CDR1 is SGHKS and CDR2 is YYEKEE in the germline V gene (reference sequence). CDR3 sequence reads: CASSHQTGPAYEQYF. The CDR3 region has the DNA TGTGCCAGCAGCCACCAGACAGGTCCAGCCTACGAGCAGTACTTC.

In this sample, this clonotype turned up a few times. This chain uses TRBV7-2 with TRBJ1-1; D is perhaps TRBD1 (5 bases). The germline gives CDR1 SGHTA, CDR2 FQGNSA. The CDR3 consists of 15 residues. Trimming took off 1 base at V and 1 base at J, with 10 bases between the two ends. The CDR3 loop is CASSLVGQANTEAFF. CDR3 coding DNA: TGTGCCAGCAGCTTAGTAGGACAAGCGAACACTGAAGCTTTCTTT.

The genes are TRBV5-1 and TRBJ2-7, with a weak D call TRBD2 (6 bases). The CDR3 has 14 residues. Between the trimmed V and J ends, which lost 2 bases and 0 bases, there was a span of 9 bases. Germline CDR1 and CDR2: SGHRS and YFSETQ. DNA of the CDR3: TGCGCCAGCAGCTTAGGAGGGGACTCCTACGAGCAGTACTTC. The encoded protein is CASSLGGDSYEQYF.

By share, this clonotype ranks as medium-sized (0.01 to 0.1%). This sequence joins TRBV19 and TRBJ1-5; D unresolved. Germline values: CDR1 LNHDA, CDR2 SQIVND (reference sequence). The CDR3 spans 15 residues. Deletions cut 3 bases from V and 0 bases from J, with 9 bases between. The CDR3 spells CASSMGTNSNQPQHF. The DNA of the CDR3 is TGTGCCAGTAGTATGGGCACGAATAGCAATCAGCCCCAGCATTTT.

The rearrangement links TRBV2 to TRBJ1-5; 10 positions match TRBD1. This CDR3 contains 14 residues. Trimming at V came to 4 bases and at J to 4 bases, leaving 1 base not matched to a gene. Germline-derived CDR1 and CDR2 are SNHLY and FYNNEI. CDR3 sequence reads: CASSGDRGNQPQHF. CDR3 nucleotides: TGTGCCAGCAGTGGGGACAGGGGTAATCAGCCCCAGCATTTT.

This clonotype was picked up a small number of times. The CDR3 is CSARHRFLNQPQHF. The DNA for the CDR3 is TGCAGTGCTAGACACCGGTTCCTCAATCAGCCCCAGCATTTT. V usage is TRBV20-1 and J usage is TRBJ1-5, with D hard to call. The CDR3 sequence is 14 residues long. Trimming cost V 2 bases and J 3 bases, with 11 bases left between them. Germline CDR1 and CDR2: DFQATT and SNEGSKA (reference sequence).